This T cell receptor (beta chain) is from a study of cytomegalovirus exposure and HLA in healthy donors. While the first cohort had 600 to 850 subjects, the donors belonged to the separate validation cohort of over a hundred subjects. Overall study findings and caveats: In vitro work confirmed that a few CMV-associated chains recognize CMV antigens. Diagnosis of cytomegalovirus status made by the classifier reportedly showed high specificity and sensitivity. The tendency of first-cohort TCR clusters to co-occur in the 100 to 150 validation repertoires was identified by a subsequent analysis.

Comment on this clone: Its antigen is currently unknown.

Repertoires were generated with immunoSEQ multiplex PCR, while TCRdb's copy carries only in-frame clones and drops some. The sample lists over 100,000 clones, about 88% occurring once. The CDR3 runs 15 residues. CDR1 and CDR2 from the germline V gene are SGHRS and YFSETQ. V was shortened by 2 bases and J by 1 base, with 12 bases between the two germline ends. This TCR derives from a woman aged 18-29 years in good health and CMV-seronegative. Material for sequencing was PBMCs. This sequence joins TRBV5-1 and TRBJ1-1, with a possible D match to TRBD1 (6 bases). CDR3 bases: TGCGCCAGCAGCTTTGCTCAGGGGCAGAACACTGAAGCTTTCTTT. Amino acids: CASSFAQGQNTEAFF.